Described below is a single T cell receptor (beta chain) sequence and its context. The germline V gene has CDR1 SGHTA and CDR2 FQGNSA. This CDR3 has 16 amino acids. V dropped 6 bases and J dropped 4; count of bases not matched to a gene: 8. A single record per CDR3 protein comes from TCRdb applying MiXCR to the 5' RACE reads. The sample lists about 290,000 distinct CDR3 sequences, less than 20% occurring once. This entry is derived from a study of T-cell memory formation after mild COVID-19. The chain combines TRBV7-2 with TRBJ1-6; 8 nucleotides match TRBD1. The clonotype was recovered from a man aged 18 to 29 who had mild COVID-19 (a few samples of this study predate the infection). Cell type and time point are not known. Specimen: PBMCs or a T cell subset sorted from them (not recorded which). The CDR3 reads CASRQGALRYNSPLHF. Written as DNA, the CDR3 is TGTGCCAGCAGGCAGGGGGCCCTGAGGTATAATTCACCCCTCCACTTT.